This T cell receptor beta chain was identified in a study of T-cell memory formation after mild COVID-19. About the study: TCR clusters largely stayed donor specific.

This clonotype was seen a single time. Its target is unknown. Germline V gene data show CDR1 as GTSNPN and CDR2 as SVGIG (reference sequence). The CDR3 has 13 amino acids. V lost 1 base, J lost 6 bases, and 12 bases lay in between. Findings and limits, study-wide: Contracting CD4+ clones sat mainly in CM and EM; CD8+ in EMRA.

MiXCR, run by TCRdb on the 5' RACE reads, gives a single entry per CDR3 protein. The table shows approximately 260,000 distinct CDR3 sequences, with roughly 17% occurring only once. The rearrangement joins TRBV30 to TRBJ1-2; D not certain. This TCR came from a man in his late teens or twenties who had mild COVID-19 (a few samples of this study predate the infection). Cell type and time point are not known. The sequencing sample was made of PBMCs or a T cell subset sorted from them (not recorded which). The CDR3 loop is CAWSGIRRHGYTF. The CDR3 nucleotides are TGTGCCTGGAGTGGGATCAGGAGACATGGCTACACCTTC.